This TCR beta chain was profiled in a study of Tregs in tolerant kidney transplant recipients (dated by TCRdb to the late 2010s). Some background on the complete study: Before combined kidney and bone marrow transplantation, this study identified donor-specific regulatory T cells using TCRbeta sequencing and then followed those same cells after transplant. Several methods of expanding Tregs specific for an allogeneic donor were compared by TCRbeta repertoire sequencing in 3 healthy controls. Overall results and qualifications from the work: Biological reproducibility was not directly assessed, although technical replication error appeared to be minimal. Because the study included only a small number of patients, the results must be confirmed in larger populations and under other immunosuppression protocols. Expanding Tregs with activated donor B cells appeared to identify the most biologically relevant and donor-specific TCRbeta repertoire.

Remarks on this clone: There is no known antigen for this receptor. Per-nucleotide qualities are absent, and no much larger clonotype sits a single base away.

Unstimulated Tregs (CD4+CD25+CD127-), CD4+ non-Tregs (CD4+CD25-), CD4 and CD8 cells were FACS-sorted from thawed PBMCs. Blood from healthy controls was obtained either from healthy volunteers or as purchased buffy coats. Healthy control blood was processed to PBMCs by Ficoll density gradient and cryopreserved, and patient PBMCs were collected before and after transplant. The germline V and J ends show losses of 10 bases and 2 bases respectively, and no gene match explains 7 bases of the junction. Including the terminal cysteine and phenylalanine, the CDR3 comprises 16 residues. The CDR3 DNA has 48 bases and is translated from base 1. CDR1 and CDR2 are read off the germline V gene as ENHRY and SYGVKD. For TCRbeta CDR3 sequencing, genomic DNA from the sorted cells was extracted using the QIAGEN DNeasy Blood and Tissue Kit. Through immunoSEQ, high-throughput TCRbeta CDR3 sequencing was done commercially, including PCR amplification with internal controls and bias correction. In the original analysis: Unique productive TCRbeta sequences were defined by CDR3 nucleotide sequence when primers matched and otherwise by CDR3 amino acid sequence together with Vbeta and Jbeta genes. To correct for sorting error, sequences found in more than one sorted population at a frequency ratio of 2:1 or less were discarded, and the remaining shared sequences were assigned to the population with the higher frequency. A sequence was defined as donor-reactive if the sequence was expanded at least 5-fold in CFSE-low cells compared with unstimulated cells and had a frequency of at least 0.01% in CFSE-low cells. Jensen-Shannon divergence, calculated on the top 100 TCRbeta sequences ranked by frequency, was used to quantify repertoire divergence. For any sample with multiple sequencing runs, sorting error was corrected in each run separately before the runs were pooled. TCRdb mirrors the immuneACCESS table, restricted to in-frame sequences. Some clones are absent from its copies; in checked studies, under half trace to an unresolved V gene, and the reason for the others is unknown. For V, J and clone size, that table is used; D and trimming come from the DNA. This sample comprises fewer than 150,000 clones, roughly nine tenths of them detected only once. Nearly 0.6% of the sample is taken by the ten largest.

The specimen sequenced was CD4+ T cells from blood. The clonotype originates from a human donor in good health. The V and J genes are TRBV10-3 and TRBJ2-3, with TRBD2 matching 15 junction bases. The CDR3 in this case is CARVGLAGGFTDTQYF. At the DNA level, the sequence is TGTGCCAGGGTTGGACTAGCGGGAGGGTTCACAGATACGCAGTATTTT.